What follows are 29 T cell receptor beta chains derived from one specimen sequenced in a study of blood T cell repertoires in COVID-19. Clones were sequenced by immunoSEQ multiplex PCR, and TCRdb holds only the in-frame ones, with some missing. The data show about 68,000 clones, approximately 88% seen once. Sequencing was carried out using peripheral blood. The receptors stem from a man aged 45-65 years with active COVID-19.

This chain connects TRBV5-1 to TRBJ1-1, with 8 bases lining up with TRBD1. The CDR3 is 14 residues long. The ends lost 7 bases at V and 1 base at J; junction bases unmatched: 6. CDR1 and CDR2 (germline): SGHRS, YFSETQ. The CDR3 coding sequence is TGCGCCAGCCTCCAGGGGGCGGGGAACACTGAAGCTTTCTTT. Translating gives CASLQGAGNTEAFF.

This clone was found a few times. This chain links TRBV6-1 with TRBJ2-1; 8 positions agree with TRBD2. The V segment lost 3 bases and the J segment 2 bases; nucleotides outside the gene matches: 3. The length of the CDR3 is 15 residues. From germline, CDR1 is MNHNS and CDR2 SASEGT. As DNA, the CDR3 is TGTGCCAGCAGTGATATAGCGGGGACCTACAATGAGCAGTTCTTC. Its protein is CASSDIAGTYNEQFF.

The chain has TRBV30 and TRBJ2-3, with 9 bases lining up with TRBD2. Germline V gives CDR1 GTSNPN, CDR2 SVGIG (reference sequence). V lost 2 bases, J lost 3 bases, and 9 bases stayed unmatched. The CDR3 extends over 16 amino acids. DNA for the CDR3: TGTGCCTGGAGTAGCGGGGGGTCCACCTTTACAGATACGCAGTATTTT. It encodes CAWSSGGSTFTDTQYF.

The chain recombines TRBV4-2 with TRBJ2-2, with 8 nucleotides matching TRBD1. The length of the CDR3 is 16 residues. Losses at the gene ends were 4 bases for V and 7 bases for J; bases not matched to a gene: 11. The V gene's germline CDR1 is LGHNA and CDR2 YNFKEQ. CDR3 loop: CASSLTQGDTFGELFF. The CDR3 nucleotides are TGTGCCAGCAGCCTCACACAGGGGGACACCTTCGGGGAGCTGTTTTTT.

This sequence joins TRBV12-5 and TRBJ1-1; D is unresolved. Trimming took off 5 bases at V and 5 bases at J, with 18 bases between the two ends. The CDR3 length is 15 residues. Germline V gives CDR1 LGHNT, CDR2 FRNRAP. The CDR3 DNA follows: TGTGCTAGTGGTCCGCGCCCTGGTGAGGGTACTGAAGCTTTCTTT. Residues: CASGPRPGEGTEAFF.

V usage is TRBV19 and J usage is TRBJ1-5, with D hard to call. The V and J ends lost 7 bases and 0 bases respectively, with 7 bases between them. Germline CDR1 reads LNHDA; CDR2 reads SQIVND (reference sequence). This CDR3 contains 13 residues. The CDR3 DNA is TGTGCCAGTACCTCTTATAGCAATCAGCCCCAGCATTTT. Its translation: CASTSYSNQPQHF.

The chain has TRBV30 and TRBJ1-4; D is perhaps TRBD1 (5 bases). CDR1 and CDR2 from the germline V gene are GTSNPN and SVGIG (reference sequence). The CDR3 covers 15 residues. Trimming took 5 bases from V and 0 from J, leaving 13 bases between them. CDR3 region: CAWRADSSTNEKLFF. CDR3 coding DNA: TGTGCCTGGCGTGCTGACAGCTCAACTAATGAAAAACTGTTTTTT.

The chain is built from TRBV29-1 and TRBJ1-2, with D possibly being TRBD1 (5 bases). The germline V gene has CDR1 SQVTM and CDR2 ANQGSEA. This CDR3 region has 12 residues. The V end was cut by 6 bases, the J end by 5 bases, with 13 bases between. The CDR3 region is CSVDGQEYGYTF. The CDR3 region has the DNA TGCAGCGTGGATGGACAAGAGTATGGCTACACCTTC. The full variable domain, its missing parts supplied by reference TRBV29-1 and TRBJ1-2, is SAVISQKPSRDICQRGTSLTIQCQVDSQVTMMFWYRQQPGQSLTLIATANQGSEATYESGFVIDKFPISRPNLTFSTLTVSNMSPEDSSIYLCSVDGQEYGYTFGSGTRLTVV.

This clone was found a few times. The chain links TRBV19 to TRBJ1-6, with TRBD1 matching over 10 bases. The trim removed 2 bases at V and 10 bases at J, leaving 5 bases unmatched. The germline V gene has CDR1 LNHDA and CDR2 SQIVND (reference sequence). There are 15 residues in the CDR3. CDR3: CASSIRGTGDSPLHF. In DNA form, the CDR3 reads TGTGCCAGTAGTATACGCGGGACAGGGGACTCACCCCTCCACTTT.

The V gene is TRBV12-3 or TRBV12-4, the J gene TRBJ1-2; no clear D gene. CDR3 size: 12 residues. V lost 4 bases to trimming and J lost 8 bases, with 11 bases between them. The CDR3 nucleotides read TGTGCCAGCAGTTCCAACATTGGCGGCTACACCTTC. This gives the protein CASSSNIGGYTF.

The CDR3 bases are TGTGCCAGCACCTCCCCCCCGGGACTAGCGGAAGAGACCCAGTACTTC. It yields the protein CASTSPPGLAEETQYF. This chain connects TRBV7-9 to TRBJ2-5; 11 nucleotides match TRBD2. CDR1 SEHNR and CDR2 FQNEAQ come from the germline V gene (reference sequence). The CDR3 is 16 residues long. Germline trimming cut 7 bases from V and 3 bases from J; bases unmatched to any gene: 10.

This chain connects TRBV9 to TRBJ1-3, with D tentatively TRBD1 (5 bases). CDR3 length equals 15 residues. V was pared by 4 bases and J by 4 bases, with 15 bases between. In germline, CDR1 is SGDLS, CDR2 YYNGEE. DNA for the CDR3: TGTGCCAGCAGCCCGAAGGAGGGGACCGGAAACACCATATATTTT. Translating it yields CASSPKEGTGNTIYF.

In DNA, the CDR3 is TGTGCCAGCTCATCTTATGCGGCCGCGCAGCCCCAGCATTTT. Its protein is CASSSYAAAQPQHF. The chain couples TRBV18 to TRBJ1-5; no clear D. With 5 bases removed from V and 7 bases from J, the gap between germline ends came to 15 bases. The length of the CDR3 is 14 residues. CDR1 is KGHSH, CDR2 LQKENI, per germline.

Here the CDR3 DNA reads TGTGCCAGCAGTGAACCCGGGAGGGACGATACGCAGTATTTT. As protein: CASSEPGRDDTQYF. The chain is built from TRBV6-1 and TRBJ2-3; TRBD2 aligns across 8 bases. V shed 2 bases and J 6 bases; nucleotides not matched to a gene: 4. Germline V gene sequence: CDR1 MNHNS, CDR2 SASEGT. The CDR3 covers 14 residues.

This sequence joins TRBV5-1 and TRBJ1-1, with D maybe TRBD1 (6 bases). V was clipped by 2 bases and J by 5 bases, with 13 bases between them. This CDR3 has 14 residues. Germline-derived CDR1 and CDR2 are SGHRS and YFSETQ. The CDR3 spells CASSFQGTSTEAFF. CDR3 nucleotides: TGCGCCAGCAGCTTCCAGGGGACGAGTACTGAAGCTTTCTTT. Full variable domain (missing parts from reference TRBV5-1 and TRBJ1-1): KAGVTQTPRYLIKTRGQQVTLSCSPISGHRSVSWYQQTPGQGLQFLFEYFSETQRNKGNFPGRFSGRQFSNSRSEMNVSTLELGDSALYLCASSFQGTSTEAFFGQGTRLTVV.

By frequency in the sample, this clone is medium-sized (0.01 to 0.1%). This sequence joins TRBV5-4 and TRBJ2-2, with TRBD1 matching 9 bases. Germline-derived CDR1 and CDR2 are SGHNT and YYREEE (reference sequence). The CDR3 spans 17 residues. Losses at the gene ends were 4 bases for V and 6 bases for J; bases not matched to a gene: 13. The DNA for the CDR3 is TGTGCCAGCAGCCCTCCTGCCCCGGGACAGGGCTCCGGGGAGCTGTTTTTT. Translating gives CASSPPAPGQGSGELFF. Full variable domain (rest looked up from reference TRBV5-4 and TRBJ2-2): ETGVTQSPTHLIKTRGQQVTLRCSSQSGHNTVSWYQQALGQGPQFIFQYYREEENGRGNFPPRFSGLQFPNYSSELNVNALELDDSALYLCASSPPAPGQGSGELFFGEGSRLTVL.

The chain recombines TRBV2 with TRBJ1-1; D perhaps matches TRBD1 (5 bases). Germline values: CDR1 SNHLY, CDR2 FYNNEI. The CDR3 runs 14 residues. V lost 8 bases and J 1 base, leaving 14 bases between the germline ends. The CDR3 is CASSGGAWNTEAFF. In DNA, the CDR3 is TGTGCCAGCTCGGGAGGGGCATGGAACACTGAAGCTTTCTTT.

The rearrangement links TRBV18 to TRBJ2-1, with a possible D match to TRBD2 (6 bases). Germline CDR1 KGHSH, CDR2 LQKENI. This CDR3 is 14 amino acids long. The V gene lost 3 bases and the J gene lost 2 bases, with 8 bases spanning the gap. The CDR3 protein is CASSPTRTYNEQFF. Written as DNA, the CDR3 is TGTGCCAGCTCACCGACTAGAACCTACAATGAGCAGTTCTTC.

This sequence joins TRBV5-1 and TRBJ2-1; TRBD2 matches 7 bases. Per germline, CDR1 SGHRS and CDR2 YFSETQ. V dropped 3 bases and J dropped 4; count of bases not matched to a gene: 16. This CDR3 region has 18 residues. DNA for the CDR3: TGCGCCAGCAGCTCGGCCCGGGGCGGGAGAGGAGGGTACAATGAGCAGTTCTTC. It translates to CASSSARGGRGGYNEQFF.

The CDR3 DNA is TGTGCCAGCAGCTTACCCTCCTATCCCGTGAACACTGAAGCTTTCTTT. Encoded protein: CASSLPSYPVNTEAFF. V is TRBV5-4 and J is TRBJ1-1; D unclear. The CDR3 contains 16 residues. V was trimmed by 2 bases and J by 0 bases, leaving 14 bases between them. The germline gives CDR1 SGHNT, CDR2 YYREEE (reference sequence).

The chain joins TRBV11-2 to TRBJ1-2; 9 bases are shared with TRBD1. Looked up from germline, CDR1 is SGHAT and CDR2 is FQNNGV. The CDR3 length is 13 residues. V lost 6 bases, J lost 7 bases, and 6 bases stayed unmatched. Here the CDR3 reads CASRGTGGLGYTF. The CDR3 coding sequence is TGTGCCAGCAGGGGAACAGGGGGCCTTGGCTACACCTTC.

V is TRBV6-5 and J is TRBJ2-2; possibly TRBD1 for D (6 bases). The CDR3 is 14 amino acids. Trimming removed 8 bases from V and 0 bases from J, with 10 bases in between. The germline CDR1 and CDR2 sequences are MNHEY and SVGAGI. The CDR3 is CASGQGSNTGELFF. CDR3 coding DNA: TGTGCCAGCGGTCAGGGGTCGAACACCGGGGAGCTGTTTTTT.

Notes on this clone: The sample holds other DNA sequences that translate to the same CDR3. The V and J genes are TRBV18 and TRBJ2-7; unclear D gene. This CDR3 comprises 13 residues. Germline V gene sequence: CDR1 KGHSH, CDR2 LQKENI. Trimming shortened V by 2 bases and J by 3 bases, and 8 bases separated the two germline ends. The CDR3 region has the DNA TGTGCCAGCTCACCAGGGCAGAACTACGAGCAGTACTTC. It is translated as CASSPGQNYEQYF.

The chain has TRBV18 and TRBJ2-1, with 10 bases matching TRBD1. The junction had 10 bases not matched to a gene; V was cut back by 3 bases and J by 5 bases. The CDR3 length is 17 residues. Germline-derived CDR1 and CDR2 are KGHSH and LQKENI. The CDR3 DNA follows: TGTGCCAGCTCACCGTCAGGACAGGGGGTGTTCAACAATGAGCAGTTCTTC. Translating gives CASSPSGQGVFNNEQFF.

The sample holds a few counts of this clone. One end of the junction does not line up with germline, which may come from a read error. The rearrangement joins TRBV4-2 to TRBJ1-2; D not resolved. The CDR3 covers 12 residues. CDR1 and CDR2 (germline): LGHNA, YNFKEQ. CDR3 sequence: CASSQTVGFPFF. DNA of the CDR3: TGTGCCAGCAGCCAAACAGTGGGCTTTCCCTTCTTC.

This chain links TRBV2 with TRBJ2-3; TRBD2 aligns across 11 bases. The germline gives CDR1 SNHLY, CDR2 FYNNEI. The length of the CDR3 is 17 residues. The trim removed 5 bases at V and 2 bases at J, leaving 9 bases unmatched. In nucleotides, the CDR3 is TGTGCCAGCAGTCCCCATTCGACTAGCGGGAACACAGATACGCAGTATTTT. This gives the protein CASSPHSTSGNTDTQYF.

V usage is TRBV7-6 and J usage is TRBJ2-3, with 8 nucleotides matching TRBD2. The length of the CDR3 is 16 residues. V lost 1 base and J lost 6; bases outside the gene matches: 9. Germline V lookup: CDR1 SGHVS, CDR2 FNYEAQ. This CDR3 reads CASSLGSGGAGDTQYF. CDR3 in DNA: TGTGCCAGCAGCTTAGGAAGCGGGGGTGCCGGTGATACGCAGTATTTT.

The rearrangement uses TRBV1 and TRBJ2-2; the DNA was not used to check the table's D call, TRBD2. TRBV1 is tagged as a pseudogene. The CDR3 extends over 15 amino acids. As DNA, the CDR3 is TGCACCAGCCCGACTAGCGGGAGCAACACCGGGGAGCTGTTTTTT. Its protein product is CTSPTSGSNTGELFF.

The CDR3: CASSIVGGTYEQYF. In DNA form, the CDR3 reads TGTGCCAGTAGTATAGTTGGCGGCACCTACGAGCAGTACTTC. The chain carries TRBV19 and TRBJ2-7; D remains ambiguous. Germline CDR1 reads LNHDA; CDR2 reads SQIVND (reference sequence). The CDR3 is made up of 14 amino acids. Trimming left V 1 base short and J 2 bases short, with 9 bases between.